Included here is one T cell receptor (beta chain) sequence, with context. This record belongs to a study of blood T cell repertoires in COVID-19. In the study overall: Samples representing acute and convalescent COVID-19 were sourced from the United States, Italy and Spain. The analysed material was cDNA or gDNA that came from T cells, B-cell-depleted T cells, or PBMCs.

Assay used: immunoSEQ multiplex PCR; TCRdb lists only in-frame clones, some missing. The table records 540,000 or so clones, about 88% of them present only once. The V end was cut by 6 bases, the J end by 4 bases, with 15 bases between. This CDR3 has 14 amino acids. Germline V gene sequence: CDR1 MNHEY, CDR2 SVGAGI. Sequenced sample: peripheral blood. The sequence was obtained from a woman aged 45-65 years with COVID-19, enrolled during active disease. The chain joins TRBV6-5 to TRBJ1-1; perhaps TRBD1 as D (5 bases). CDR3 coding DNA: TGTGCCAGCAGACTTCACGGGGGAGTCACTGAAGCTTTCTTT. This sequence encodes CASRLHGGVTEAFF.